One sample yielded the 17 T cell receptor beta chains listed below, sequenced in a study of Tregs in tolerant kidney transplant recipients (dated by TCRdb to the late 2010s). No cognate antigen is known for these TCRs. Library creation used the immunoSEQ multiplex PCR assay. TCRdb's version of the immuneACCESS table is confined to in-frame rearrangements and falls short of the full clone set. An unresolved V gene accounts for under half of the shortfall where checked; the remainder is of unknown origin. In all, the sample holds fewer than 45,000 clones, and around 95% of those were seen once. The ten largest make up about 0.41% of the sample. The sequenced sample was Tregs from blood cultured with allogeneic cells. Source of these receptors: a human donor in good health.

The chain combines TRBV5-5 with TRBJ1-6, with a tentative D call TRBD1 (6 bases). Germline CDR1 and CDR2: SGHKS and YYEKEE (reference sequence). The CDR3 loop spans 16 amino acids. The V end was cut by 4 bases, the J end by 0 bases, with 11 bases between. The CDR3 DNA sequence: TGTGCCAGCAGCCAAGGGGGAAGCTCCTATAATTCACCCCTCCACTTT. Translating gives CASSQGGSSYNSPLHF.

This chain connects TRBV7-2 to TRBJ2-7; 7 bases are shared with TRBD1. The germline V gene encodes CDR1 SGHTA and CDR2 FQGNSA. V lost 0 bases, J lost 2 bases, and 4 bases stayed unmatched. The CDR3 spans 15 residues. For the CDR3, the DNA is TGTGCCAGCAGCTTAGCCCAGGACAGGCCCTACGAGCAGTACTTC. The encoded protein is CASSLAQDRPYEQYF. The variable domain in full, with the rest retrieved from reference TRBV7-2 and TRBJ2-7, is GAGVSQSPSNKVTEKGKDVELRCDPISGHTALYWYRQSLGQGLEFLIYFQGNSAPDKSGLPSDRFSAERTGGSVSTLTIQRTQQEDSAVYLCASSLAQDRPYEQYFGPGTRLTVT.

The CDR3 sequence: CASSHPLGPGNTIYF. The CDR3 region has the DNA TGTGCCAGCAGCCACCCCTTAGGGCCTGGAAACACCATATATTTT. The V gene is TRBV7-8, the J gene TRBJ1-3; D remains unclear. The ends were cut back, 5 bases at V and 2 bases at J, with 13 bases in the middle. The CDR3 runs 15 residues. Germline V CDR1 and CDR2: SGHVS, FQNEAQ.

The chain couples TRBV4-1 to TRBJ2-1; the D is unclear. V was cut by 0 bases and J by 3 bases, with 6 bases left in between. The CDR3 has 14 amino acids. Germline V CDR1 and CDR2: MGHRA, YSYEKL. The CDR3 is CASSQERLYNEQFF. CDR3 in DNA: TGCGCCAGCAGCCAAGAACGTCTCTACAATGAGCAGTTCTTC.

The chain couples TRBV6-6 to TRBJ1-4; unclear D gene. This CDR3 comprises 12 residues. V was clipped by 0 bases and J by 7 bases, with 3 bases between them. Per germline, CDR1 MNHNY and CDR2 SVGAGI (reference sequence). CDR3 bases: TGTGCCAGCAGTTACTCACTTGAAAAACTGTTTTTT. Translation: CASSYSLEKLFF.

The rearrangement uses TRBV6-5 and TRBJ2-2; no firm D call. Looked up from germline, CDR1 is MNHEY and CDR2 is SVGAGI. The CDR3 has 14 residues. Trimming left V 7 bases short and J 2 bases short, with 11 bases between. The CDR3 DNA follows: TGTGCCAGCACTCTGGTGGTTAACACCGGGGAGCTGTTTTTT. This sequence encodes CASTLVVNTGELFF.

The J gene is TRBJ2-1, the V gene TRBV2, with TRBD2 matching over 8 bases. The CDR3 totals 16 residues. With 4 bases clipped from V and 0 bases from J, the junction kept 5 bases outside the gene matches. Germline V lookup: CDR1 SNHLY, CDR2 FYNNEI. The CDR3 DNA is TGTGCCAGCAGTGCTAACGGGAGGGCCTCCTACAATGAGCAGTTCTTC. Protein product: CASSANGRASYNEQFF.

A word on this clone: One end of the junction does not line up with germline, which may come from a read error. CDR3 nucleotide sequence: TGCGCCAGCAGCCCATCGGACAGAGATACGAGCAGTACCCACTTC. Translated, it gives CASSPSDRDTSSTHF. The chain combines TRBV5-1 with TRBJ2-7, with D possibly being TRBD1 (6 bases). CDR3 length: 15 residues. Germline assignment: CDR1 SGHRS and CDR2 YFSETQ.

This clone was counted once. V gene TRBV11-2 combines with J gene TRBJ2-5, with D uncertain. V was trimmed by 7 bases and J by 7 bases, leaving 16 bases between them. This CDR3 spans 13 amino acids. The germline V gene has CDR1 SGHAT and CDR2 FQNNGV. The CDR3: CASTLRPLGTQYF. CDR3 sequence (DNA): TGTGCCAGCACCTTGAGGCCACTGGGGACCCAGTACTTC.

This chain connects TRBV18 to TRBJ1-2; 8 bases fit TRBD1. After removal of 0 bases from V and 7 bases from J, the junction contained 10 bases not matched to a gene. Germline V gene data show CDR1 as KGHSH and CDR2 as LQKENI. The CDR3 is 16 amino acids. In DNA form, the CDR3 reads TGTGCCAGCTCACCACCGGGCCAGGGGGCTCTGGGTGGCTACACCTTC. This encodes CASSPPGQGALGGYTF.

V is TRBV29-1 and J is TRBJ2-2; TRBD2 is a possible D gene (6 bases). From germline, CDR1 is SQVTM and CDR2 ANQGSEA. Trimming cost V 2 bases and J 7 bases, with 11 bases left between them. CDR3 size: 13 residues. This CDR3 reads CSVERRGGGELFF. As DNA, the CDR3 is TGCAGCGTTGAAAGGAGGGGCGGCGGGGAGCTGTTTTTT.

This chain uses TRBV30 with TRBJ2-6; D might be TRBD1 (6 bases). Trimming removed 3 bases from V and 0 bases from J, with 12 bases in between. Per the germline V gene, CDR1 is GTSNPN and CDR2 is SVGIG (reference sequence). CDR3 length: 16 residues. The CDR3 DNA reads TGTGCCTGGAGGGACAGCTATCGCTCTGGGGCCAACGTCCTGACTTTC. This translates into CAWRDSYRSGANVLTF.

The J gene is TRBJ2-1, the V gene TRBV7-9, with TRBD2 matching 7 bases. V was pared by 4 bases and J by 3 bases, with 0 bases of the junction left unmatched. CDR3 size: 13 residues. The germline V gene encodes CDR1 SEHNR and CDR2 FQNEAQ (reference sequence). CDR3 sequence reads: CASSWGGYNEQFF. DNA of the CDR3: TGTGCCAGCAGCTGGGGGGGCTACAATGAGCAGTTCTTC.

The chain employs TRBV5-1 and TRBJ2-2, with no clear D. CDR1 and CDR2 from the germline V gene are SGHRS and YFSETQ. CDR3 length: 16 amino acids. V lost 1 base, J lost 0 bases, and 10 bases lay in between. This CDR3 is CASSLISTANTGELFF. DNA for the CDR3: TGCGCCAGCAGCTTGATTTCTACTGCGAACACCGGGGAGCTGTTTTTT.

The rearrangement joins TRBV18 to TRBJ2-7; 7 nucleotides agree with TRBD1. Germline assignment: CDR1 KGHSH and CDR2 LQKENI. The V and J ends lost 5 bases and 1 base, in that order; junction bases with no gene match: 2. The CDR3 runs 13 residues. The CDR3 region has the DNA TGTGCCAGCTCAGGACAGGTTTCCTACGAGCAGTACTTC. This encodes CASSGQVSYEQYF.

The chain combines TRBV18 with TRBJ2-2, with D hard to call. Germline CDR1 reads KGHSH; CDR2 reads LQKENI. The CDR3 totals 17 residues. The V and J ends lost 5 bases and 6 bases respectively, with 22 bases between them. The CDR3 DNA is TGTGCCAGCTCAGCTTTAACGCGAGTCAGTGCGCCCGGGGAGCTGTTTTTT. Translation gives CASSALTRVSAPGELFF.

This clone was picked up one time. The genes are TRBV4-1 and TRBJ2-1; 8 bases align to TRBD2. Germline-derived CDR1 and CDR2 are MGHRA and YSYEKL. The ends lost 3 bases at V and 13 bases at J; junction bases unmatched: 17. The CDR3 is made up of 16 amino acids. The CDR3 DNA follows: TGCGCCAGCAGCCAGGCCGGGACTAGTCTGTATGGCGGACAGTTCTTC. Its translation is CASSQAGTSLYGGQFF.